Below, 28 T cell receptor beta chains from the same sample are listed, as sequenced in a study of blood T cell repertoires in COVID-19. This table comes from immunoSEQ multiplex PCR, and its TCRdb copy is limited to in-frame clones, with some not included. The sample lists about 170,000 clones; 85% to 90% were seen once. Sequences were obtained from peripheral blood. The source of these receptors is a woman of 80 years or more in a cohort sampled during active or convalescent COVID-19.

This chain links TRBV5-1 with TRBJ2-1, with 9 nucleotides matching TRBD2. CDR3 size: 18 residues. Per germline, CDR1 SGHRS and CDR2 YFSETQ. The J segment lost 2 bases and the V segment lost 0 bases, leaving 9 bases of the junction unmatched. CDR3: CASSLEPSGKGAYNEQFF. The CDR3 bases are TGCGCCAGCAGCTTGGAACCTAGCGGGAAAGGGGCCTACAATGAGCAGTTCTTC.

The V and J genes are TRBV3-1 (or the pseudogene TRBV3-2) and TRBJ2-2; 7 bases are a match to TRBD1. The CDR3 sequence is 14 residues long. The germline gives CDR1 LGHDT, CDR2 YNNKEL (reference sequence). V was pared by 2 bases and J by 4 bases, with 1 base of the junction left unmatched. The CDR3 is CASSQPGGTGELFF. DNA of the CDR3: TGTGCCAGCAGCCAACCAGGGGGCACCGGGGAGCTGTTTTTT.

This clone turned up a few times. The chain uses TRBV5-1 and TRBJ1-1; no definite D call. The CDR3 is 14 amino acids. CDR1 SGHRS and CDR2 YFSETQ come from the germline V gene. With 4 bases removed from V and 2 bases from J, the gap between germline ends came to 12 bases. The CDR3 sequence is CASSLTLGNTEAFF. The DNA of the CDR3 is TGCGCCAGCAGCCTGACCCTAGGAAACACTGAAGCTTTCTTT.

This clone has a single count. The CDR3 region is CASSSPGQGEAKNIQYF. In nucleotides, the CDR3 is TGCGCCAGCAGCTCTCCGGGACAGGGAGAGGCCAAAAACATTCAGTACTTC. V is TRBV5-1 and J is TRBJ2-4, with 9 bases aligning to TRBD1. Germline V CDR1 and CDR2: SGHRS, YFSETQ. CDR3 size: 17 residues. Trimming at V came to 3 bases and at J to 1 base, leaving 8 bases not matched to a gene.

The chain recombines TRBV5-1 with TRBJ2-6; 10 nucleotides agree with TRBD1. The V segment lost 5 bases and the J segment 1 base; nucleotides outside the gene matches: 3. The germline V gene encodes CDR1 SGHRS and CDR2 YFSETQ. The CDR3 spans 16 residues. CDR3 sequence reads: CASRDRGLSGANVLTF. In DNA form, the CDR3 reads TGCGCCAGCAGGGACAGGGGGTTATCTGGGGCCAACGTCCTGACTTTC.

A few counts support this clone. The chain couples TRBV18 to TRBJ2-5; 9 positions agree with TRBD1. The CDR3 covers 15 residues. Germline loops: CDR1 KGHSH, CDR2 LQKENI. V trimming: 3 bases; J trimming: 5 bases; junction bases outside the gene matches: 7. This chain's CDR3 is CASSPRTGAEETQYF. In nucleotides, the CDR3 is TGTGCCAGCTCACCTAGGACAGGGGCGGAGGAGACCCAGTACTTC. Complete variable domain (other parts from reference TRBV18 and TRBJ2-5): NAGVMQNPRHLVRRRGQEARLRCSPMKGHSHVYWYRQLPEEGLKFMVYLQKENIIDESGMPKERFSAEFPKEGPSILRIQQVVRGDSAAYFCASSPRTGAEETQYFGPGTRLLVL.

The chain has TRBV2 and TRBJ2-5, with 8 bases lining up with TRBD2. V trimming: 3 bases; J trimming: 4 bases; junction bases outside the gene matches: 10. From germline, CDR1 is SNHLY and CDR2 FYNNEI. The CDR3 is 16 residues long. CDR3 region: CASSDIVSGGSETQYF. CDR3 sequence (DNA): TGTGCCAGCAGTGATATCGTATCGGGGGGGTCAGAGACCCAGTACTTC. The complete variable domain, with remaining parts taken from reference TRBV2 and TRBJ2-5, reads EPEVTQTPSHQVTQMGQEVILRCVPISNHLYFYWYRQILGQKVEFLVSFYNNEISEKSEIFDDQFSVERPDGSNFTLKIRSTKLEDSAMYFCASSDIVSGGSETQYFGPGTRLLVL.

The rearrangement uses TRBV6-5 and TRBJ2-7; the match to TRBD1 covers 10 bases. With V trimmed by 0 bases and J by 2 bases, 4 bases remained unmatched. This CDR3 has 16 amino acids. Germline CDR1 reads MNHEY; CDR2 reads SVGAGI. The CDR3 here is CASSYSGQGWTYEQYF. The CDR3 nucleotides read TGTGCCAGCAGTTACTCGGGACAGGGGTGGACCTACGAGCAGTACTTC.

The chain links TRBV3-1 (or the pseudogene TRBV3-2) to TRBJ2-5; TRBD2 aligns across 16 bases. The germline gives CDR1 LGHDT, CDR2 YNNKEL (reference sequence). This CDR3 has 17 amino acids. The ends lost 2 bases at V and 7 bases at J; junction bases unmatched: 7. The DNA of the CDR3 is TGTGCCAGCAGCCAACCCGGGACTAGCGGGAGGGGGTGGACCCAGTACTTC. Protein: CASSQPGTSGRGWTQYF.

V is TRBV4-1 and J is TRBJ2-7; 8 bases agree with TRBD2. The CDR3 length is 17 residues. The V gene end was trimmed by 1 base and the J gene end by 0 bases; junction bases not matched to a gene: 8. The germline gives CDR1 MGHRA, CDR2 YSYEKL. CDR3 sequence: CASSQGGTSGPSYEQYF. DNA of the CDR3: TGCGCCAGCAGCCAAGGGGGTACTAGCGGACCCTCCTACGAGCAGTACTTC.

This clone was observed a single time. This chain links TRBV4-1 with TRBJ2-1; 10 bases are a match to TRBD1. The CDR3 covers 15 residues. V lost 4 bases, J lost 6 bases, and 6 bases stayed unmatched. From germline, CDR1 is MGHRA and CDR2 YSYEKL. Here the CDR3 DNA reads TGCGCCAGCAGCCCGGGACAGGGGCTGGGCAATGAGCAGTTCTTC. It specifies CASSPGQGLGNEQFF.

This clone has more than one count but fewer than ten. The rearrangement links TRBV11-2 to TRBJ1-4; D unresolved. Germline CDR1 SGHAT, CDR2 FQNNGV. Between the trimmed V and J ends, which lost 4 bases and 8 bases, there was a span of 11 bases. The CDR3 is made up of 13 amino acids. CDR3 sequence reads: CASSSGSLEKLFF. The CDR3, as DNA: TGTGCCAGCAGCTCCGGGTCTTTGGAAAAACTGTTTTTT.

The chain is built from TRBV4-1 and TRBJ2-3; 12 nucleotides align to TRBD1. V dropped 4 bases and J dropped 6; count of bases not matched to a gene: 8. The CDR3 contains 16 residues. Germline V gene data show CDR1 as MGHRA and CDR2 as YSYEKL. In DNA form, the CDR3 reads TGCGCCAGCAGCCGGGGAGGGACAGGGGGCAGGGATACGCAGTATTTT. Translated, it gives CASSRGGTGGRDTQYF.

The genes are TRBV27 and TRBJ2-7; D unclear. The germline CDR1 and CDR2 sequences are MNHEY and SMNVEV (reference sequence). V dropped 4 bases and J dropped 12 bases, with 16 bases sitting between them. This CDR3 comprises 12 residues. CDR3 sequence (DNA): TGTGCCAGCAGTTCCATATCGGGTTCAGTGTACGTC. It specifies CASSSISGSVYV.

The chain links TRBV19 to TRBJ2-1, with no clear D. V lost 1 base, J lost 7 bases, and 5 bases lay in between. This CDR3 has 12 residues. In germline, CDR1 is LNHDA, CDR2 SQIVND (reference sequence). CDR3 nucleotide sequence: TGTGCCAGTAGTATAGTCGGGAATGAGCAGTTCTTC. Translating it yields CASSIVGNEQFF.

The rearrangement joins TRBV28 to TRBJ2-7, with 7 bases that match TRBD2. V dropped 8 bases and J dropped 0; count of bases not matched to a gene: 10. CDR3 length equals 15 residues. CDR1 MDHEN and CDR2 SYDVKM come from the germline V gene. CDR3 protein: CASLERGRGSYEQYF. The DNA of the CDR3 is TGTGCCAGCCTGGAGCGGGGCCGGGGCTCCTACGAGCAGTACTTC.

The V and J genes are TRBV9 and TRBJ1-5; D gene uncertain. In germline, CDR1 is SGDLS, CDR2 YYNGEE. Between the trimmed V and J ends, which lost 5 bases and 7 bases, there was a span of 19 bases. This CDR3 spans 15 amino acids. The DNA of the CDR3 is TGTGCCAGCAGTGCGACGGAGGGCTTGGGGCAGCCCCAGCATTTT. This codes for CASSATEGLGQPQHF.

The chain recombines TRBV2 with TRBJ2-3; D is undetermined. The CDR3 has 14 residues. The V gene's germline CDR1 is SNHLY and CDR2 FYNNEI. V lost 8 bases and J 5 bases, leaving 17 bases between the germline ends. The CDR3: CASHGPTEGDTQYF. The CDR3 coding sequence is TGTGCCAGCCATGGGCCTACTGAAGGAGATACGCAGTATTTT.

The V and J genes are TRBV9 and TRBJ2-1, with a possible D match to TRBD2 (6 bases). The CDR3 loop spans 18 amino acids. Germline CDR1 SGDLS, CDR2 YYNGEE. V was clipped by 3 bases and J by 7 bases, with 26 bases between them. Here the CDR3 reads CASSEGQGGPMMWNEQFF. DNA for the CDR3: TGTGCCAGCAGCGAGGGTCAGGGAGGCCCTATGATGTGGAATGAGCAGTTCTTC.

The CDR3 here is CASNRERRETQYF. CDR3 DNA sequence: TGTGCCAGCAACAGGGAGAGGCGAGAGACCCAGTACTTC. V and J are TRBV6-5 and TRBJ2-5; tentatively, D is TRBD1 (6 bases). Deletions cut 7 bases from V and 4 bases from J, with 13 bases between. Germline values: CDR1 MNHEY, CDR2 SVGAGI. CDR3 length: 13 residues.

The chain has TRBV6-5 and TRBJ2-1; perhaps TRBD2 as D (7 bases). Germline assignment: CDR1 MNHEY and CDR2 SVGAGI. V was trimmed by 1 base and J by 14 bases, leaving 15 bases between them. The CDR3 is 13 residues long. CDR3 DNA: TGTGCCAGCAGTTACTTCCCTAGGGGGGGGGAGTTCTTC. Translated, it gives CASSYFPRGGEFF.

This clone was seen only once. CDR3 nucleotide sequence: TGTGCCAGCAGCCAAGTTGTACCGGGACTAGCGGGAGGGCTGGGTGAGCAGTTCTTC. Encoded protein: CASSQVVPGLAGGLGEQFF. The chain has TRBV3-1 (or the pseudogene TRBV3-2) and TRBJ2-1, with 16 bases fitting TRBD2. The CDR3 covers 19 residues. Germline CDR1 and CDR2: LGHDT and YNNKEL (reference sequence). V shed 1 base and J 9 bases; nucleotides not matched to a gene: 12.

The chain couples TRBV12-5 to TRBJ2-1; D is perhaps TRBD2 (6 bases). The ends were cut back, 6 bases at V and 6 bases at J, with 18 bases in the middle. CDR1 and CDR2 (germline): LGHNT, FRNRAP. This CDR3 spans 15 amino acids. CDR3 nucleotides: TGTGCTAGTGGGACCGGACTACTTCCCCCCAATGAGCAGTTCTTC. This codes for CASGTGLLPPNEQFF. Together with reference TRBV12-5 and TRBJ2-1, the CDR3 gives the full variable domain: DARVTQTPRHKVTEMGQEVTMRCQPILGHNTVFWYRQTMMQGLELLAYFRNRAPLDDSGMPKDRFSAEMPDATLATLKIQPSEPRDSAVYFCASGTGLLPPNEQFFGPGTRLTVL.

This rearrangement joins TRBV28 to TRBJ1-4; the match to TRBD1 covers 10 bases. CDR3 size: 17 residues. CDR1 and CDR2 (germline): MDHEN, SYDVKM. V was pared by 4 bases and J by 3 bases, with 8 bases of the junction left unmatched. CDR3 nucleotides: TGTGCCAGCAGTTCCGACAGGGGGCGCGGTCCTAATGAAAAACTGTTTTTT. It is translated as CASSSDRGRGPNEKLFF.

The CDR3 loop reads CSASHRQTEAFF. CDR3 sequence (DNA): TGCAGTGCTAGTCACAGGCAGACTGAAGCTTTCTTT. This sequence joins TRBV20-1 and TRBJ1-1, with a possible D match to TRBD1 (5 bases). V lost 3 bases, J lost 5 bases, and 10 bases lay in between. This CDR3 has 12 amino acids. Germline CDR1 reads DFQATT; CDR2 reads SNEGSKA (reference sequence).

The chain is built from TRBV7-9 and TRBJ1-1; possible D gene TRBD1, 6 bases. The V end was cut by 5 bases, the J end by 3 bases, with 16 bases between. Germline CDR1 is SEHNR and CDR2 is FQNEAQ (reference sequence). The CDR3 sequence is 15 residues long. In nucleotides, the CDR3 is TGTGCCAGCAGCCCGAGGGGGATCGCTGACACTGAAGCTTTCTTT. Translated: CASSPRGIADTEAFF.

This clone occurred a few times. The V call is TRBV24-1, the J call TRBJ1-5; no definite D call. CDR3 size: 14 residues. Germline assignment: CDR1 KGHDR and CDR2 SFDVKD. Trimming left V 5 bases short and J 0 bases short, with 7 bases between. CDR3 DNA sequence: TGTGCCACCAGTGCCGGGGATAGCAATCAGCCCCAGCATTTT. It is translated as CATSAGDSNQPQHF.

V and J are TRBV6-1 and TRBJ2-1; 12 positions agree with TRBD2. Germline V gene sequence: CDR1 MNHNS, CDR2 SASEGT. There are 17 residues in the CDR3. J was trimmed by 2 bases and V by 4 bases; bases with no gene match: 6. The CDR3 sequence is CASSAASGGGTYNEQFF. The CDR3 nucleotides read TGTGCCAGCAGTGCTGCTAGCGGGGGGGGAACCTACAATGAGCAGTTCTTC.